These T cell receptor beta chains were read from a single sample in a study of T cell responses to AZD1222 COVID-19 vaccine. Clones were read by immunoSEQ multiplex PCR, and TCRdb kept only the in-frame ones, dropping some. The table has roughly 170,000 clones, around nine tenths seen once. The source was peripheral blood, collected on day 0 of AZD1222 vaccination. The receptors come from an adult in good health. Both conserved end residues are part of each CDR3. The order of the fields is J gene, V gene, clone size, D gene, CDR3 DNA, CDR3 protein. D genes are given only for firm matches. Some rows have no size entry. The others give once, few or many, or a class for an expanded clone.

J: TRBJ2-7
V: TRBV29-1
size: .
D: .
DNA: TGCAGCGTTGAAGCCAGTTACGAGCAGTACTTC
CDR3: CSVEASYEQYF

J: TRBJ1-2
V: TRBV9
size: .
D: .
DNA: TGTGCCAGCAGCGCAGACGACTACTATGGCTACACCTTC
CDR3: CASSADDYYGYTF

J: TRBJ2-7
V: TRBV6-5
size: .
D: TRBD2
DNA: TGTGCCAGCAGTTCTAACCTAGCGGTAAGCTCCTACGAGCAGTACTTC
CDR3: CASSSNLAVSSYEQYF

J: TRBJ2-3
V: TRBV6-4
size: once
D: TRBD2
DNA: TGTGCCAGCAGTGACTCGCGGGAGGGCACAGATACGCAGTATTTT
CDR3: CASSDSREGTDTQYF

J: TRBJ1-6
V: TRBV7-3
size: .
D: .
DNA: TGTGCCAGCAGCTTAGGCTCAGCTTTCAGGAATTCACCCCTCCACTTT
CDR3: CASSLGSAFRNSPLHF

J: TRBJ1-1
V: TRBV6-5
size: .
D: .
DNA: TGTGCCAGCAGGCAGGGAGGGAGGAGCGCTGAAGCTTTCTTT
CDR3: CASRQGGRSAEAFF

J: TRBJ2-5
V: TRBV2
size: .
D: TRBD2
DNA: TGTGCCAGCAGTGAAGGGCTGCGGGAGGGCCGGGGGACCCAGTACTTC
CDR3: CASSEGLREGRGTQYF

J: TRBJ2-1
V: TRBV28
size: .
D: .
DNA: TGTGCCAGCAGCCCGTACTTTAGCAGGACCTACTACAATGAGCAGTTCTTC
CDR3: CASSPYFSRTYYNEQFF

J: TRBJ1-4
V: TRBV12-3/TRBV12-4
size: .
D: .
DNA: TGTGCCAGCAGTTTTGTCAGGGGTGAAAAACTGTTTTTT
CDR3: CASSFVRGEKLFF

J: TRBJ2-7
V: TRBV3-1/TRBV3-2
size: .
D: .
DNA: TGTGCCAGCAGCCAAGGGACAGAGATCTACGAGCAGTACTTC
CDR3: CASSQGTEIYEQYF

J: TRBJ2-1
V: TRBV18
size: .
D: .
DNA: TGTGCCAGCTCACCCGGGGACCTGAACAATGAGCAGTTCTTC
CDR3: CASSPGDLNNEQFF

J: TRBJ1-2
V: TRBV29-1
size: .
D: .
DNA: TGCAGCGTTGGTGGCTACACCTTC
CDR3: CSVGGYTF

J: TRBJ2-7
V: TRBV28
size: .
D: TRBD1
DNA: TGTGCCAGCAGCCACAGGGGATCGAGCCGCGAGCAGTACTTC
CDR3: CASSHRGSSREQYF

J: TRBJ2-7
V: TRBV29-1
size: .
D: .
DNA: TGCAGCTCTCAAAAGGGAGGCGAGCAGTACTTC
CDR3: CSSQKGGEQYF

J: TRBJ2-1
V: TRBV30
size: .
D: TRBD2
DNA: TGTGCCTGGGTCCTAGCGGGTTACTCCTACAATGAGCAGTTCTTC
CDR3: CAWVLAGYSYNEQFF

J: TRBJ2-1
V: TRBV27
size: .
D: .
DNA: TGTGCCAGCAGTTTCGGAAACAATGAGCAGTTCTTC
CDR3: CASSFGNNEQFF

J: TRBJ2-7
V: TRBV6-7
size: .
D: .
DNA: TGTGCCACCTTCACAGGAAACAGGAGATACGAGCAGTACTTC
CDR3: CATFTGNRRYEQYF

J: TRBJ1-2
V: TRBV9
size: .
D: .
DNA: TGTGCCAGCACCACCGGAGGGGGGCAAGGTAACTATGGCTACACCTTC
CDR3: CASTTGGGQGNYGYTF

J: TRBJ2-1
V: TRBV10-1
size: .
D: .
DNA: TGCGCCAGCAGCAGATACCCGACCGGGGGCAATGAGCAGTTCTTC
CDR3: CASSRYPTGGNEQFF

J: TRBJ1-6
V: TRBV7-2
size: .
D: TRBD1
DNA: TGTGCCAGCAGCGCGCCACAGGGGGCCAATTCACCCCTCCACTTT
CDR3: CASSAPQGANSPLHF

J: TRBJ1-5
V: TRBV5-1
size: .
D: TRBD1
DNA: TGCGCCAGCAGAAAAACCGGGACAGGGGGCAATCAGCCCCAGCATTTT
CDR3: CASRKTGTGGNQPQHF

J: TRBJ1-2
V: TRBV4-3
size: .
D: TRBD1
DNA: TGCGCCAGCAGCCAAGACGCGACAGGGGCCGGCTACACCTTC
CDR3: CASSQDATGAGYTF